A selection of T cell receptor beta chains follows, all from one sample in a study of blood T cell repertoires in COVID-19. Profiled with immunoSEQ multiplex PCR; TCRdb holds only in-frame clones, not every one. The data show 65,000 or so clones, with around 87% seen just once and over 9% held by the top ten. Sequenced material: peripheral blood. The receptors were sampled from a human donor with acute or convalescent COVID-19. The donor label of this sample is uncertain. Both conserved end residues are trimmed from each CDR3. The size of a clone is reported for some rows only, either as once, few or many, or as a class for expanded clones.

j_call clone_size v_call cdr3_aa
TRBJ2-1 NA TRBV18 ASSLAPLNEQF
TRBJ2-3 NA TRBV28 ASSRQGTATQY
TRBJ2-1 NA TRBV18 ASSPDRGRYNEQF
TRBJ2-1 NA TRBV24-1 ATSRTSGGAVEQF
TRBJ2-7 NA TRBV5-4 ASSYGQGFYEQY
TRBJ2-2 NA TRBV5-1 ASSEDISGRVNTGELF
TRBJ1-2 NA TRBV7-9 ASSLDTGTVGPGYT
TRBJ1-6 NA TRBV5-1 ASSLNREHSPLH
TRBJ2-3 NA TRBV5-1 ASSRSDGTDTQY
TRBJ2-5 NA TRBV24-1 ATSDPQGGPQETQY
TRBJ2-7 NA TRBV2 ASRTGASYEQY
TRBJ1-2 NA TRBV6-6 ASSYPSQANYGYT
TRBJ2-7 NA TRBV7-8 ASSSRTSGSDLREQY
TRBJ2-7 NA TRBV6-6 ASKTEAGDYEQY
TRBJ2-2 NA TRBV6-5 ASSYSPANTGELF
TRBJ2-1 NA TRBV13 ASSSREGSSYNEQF
TRBJ2-1 once TRBV30 AWSPLYNEQF
TRBJ2-7 NA TRBV18 ASSGGTGTYEQY
TRBJ2-3 NA TRBV9 ASSAYPATSGTDTQY
TRBJ2-5 NA TRBV15 ATSRRTGGWETQY
TRBJ1-2 NA TRBV19 ASSIEARLGYT
TRBJ2-1 NA TRBV14 ASSQVTVGSSGRDFEQF
TRBJ2-2 NA TRBV5-4 ASSLAGGGTGELF
TRBJ2-1 NA TRBV3-1/TRBV3-2 ASSQGLAGFFDEQF
TRBJ2-4 NA TRBV19 ASSDQTGVPAKNIQY
TRBJ1-4 few TRBV19 ASSPRGRANEKLF
TRBJ2-3 NA TRBV7-2 ASSLVAGIATDTQY
TRBJ2-7 few TRBV7-2 ASSVERGLEQY
TRBJ2-3 NA TRBV3-1/TRBV3-2 ASSQVGTKDTQY
TRBJ2-3 NA TRBV28 ASSLLERNTDTQY
TRBJ2-3 NA TRBV6-5 ASSQGQSTDTQY
TRBJ1-4 NA TRBV28 ASSGNVGDSNEKLF
TRBJ1-1 NA TRBV5-1 ASSREGTEQAF
TRBJ1-2 NA TRBV10-3 AISGEQGARGYT
TRBJ2-3 NA TRBV5-4 ASSSNRANTQY
TRBJ1-3 NA TRBV29-1 GGGRAGNTIY
TRBJ2-7 once TRBV5-4 ASSPDGGRTYEQY
TRBJ1-5 few TRBV24-1 ATSGTGGRPQH
TRBJ1-1 NA TRBV3-1/TRBV3-2 ASSQEGGGNTEAF
TRBJ2-5 NA TRBV3-1/TRBV3-2 ASSQSAAGAETQY
TRBJ2-2 NA TRBV5-1 ASSLDPGSRGELF
TRBJ2-5 NA TRBV29-1 SVGNRVGETQY
TRBJ1-2 once TRBV6-1 ASSETAFYGYT
TRBJ2-1 NA TRBV2 ASSGSAGVTVGEQF
TRBJ2-7 NA TRBV19 ASSIGRSSYEQY
TRBJ1-3 NA TRBV19 ASSYGQVYGNTIY
TRBJ1-1 NA TRBV5-4 ASSLTGRNTEAF
TRBJ1-2 NA TRBV30 AWSADSGGRGLYT
TRBJ2-2 NA TRBV30 AWGSGGGLLLANTGELF
TRBJ1-4 few TRBV7-8 ASSLGRQGNEKLF
TRBJ1-1 NA TRBV27 ASRLRRTGGRTEAF
TRBJ2-5 NA TRBV2 ASSESARLAGPTLAQY
TRBJ2-7 NA TRBV19 ATRDRGQYEQY
TRBJ1-5 NA TRBV7-2 ASSSGQNSNQPQH